A selection of T cell receptor beta chains follows, all from one sample in a study of cytomegalovirus exposure and HLA in healthy donors. Method: immunoSEQ multiplex PCR; TCRdb's copy keeps in-frame clones and lacks some. The data hold about 130,000 clones, with 70% to 85% observed a single time. Input material: PBMCs. These receptors came from a woman between 35 and 50 years old in good health and CMV-seropositive. Each CDR3 is given with its conserved first and last residue. A D gene is named only where the DNA matches it firmly. Expanded clones get a size class; other rows say once, few or many, or leave the size out.

size,J,D,V,CDR3,DNA
-,TRBJ1-5,-,TRBV19,CASSINSSPQRQPQHF,TGTGCCAGTAGTATAAATTCGAGCCCCCAGAGGCAGCCCCAGCATTTT
-,TRBJ1-1,TRBD1,TRBV7-6,CASSSRTGRDTEAFF,TGTGCCAGCAGCTCTCGGACAGGGAGGGACACTGAAGCTTTCTTT
few,TRBJ2-3,-,TRBV28,CASRSGYTTDTQYF,TGTGCCAGTCGTTCCGGGTATACCACAGATACGCAGTATTTT
-,TRBJ2-1,-,TRBV6-5,CASRGLRNEQFF,TGTGCCAGCAGAGGACTCAGGAATGAGCAGTTCTTC
once,TRBJ1-4,-,TRBV30,CAWSFSRVDEKLFF,TGTGCCTGGAGTTTTTCACGGGTAGATGAAAAACTGTTTTTT
-,TRBJ2-5,-,TRBV28,CASRQTRDSLETQYF,TGTGCCAGCAGACAGACACGGGACTCCCTAGAGACCCAGTACTTC
-,TRBJ1-1,-,TRBV2,CASSEIWAGRGTEAFF,TGTGCCAGCAGTGAAATATGGGCGGGGAGAGGGACTGAAGCTTTCTTT
-,TRBJ1-1,-,TRBV11-2,CASSLVSGPYTEAFF,TGTGCCAGCAGCTTAGTGTCAGGGCCTTACACTGAAGCTTTCTTT
-,TRBJ2-7,-,TRBV2,CASRFRGVRSYEQYF,TGTGCCAGCAGGTTCAGGGGGGTTCGCTCCTACGAGCAGTACTTC
-,TRBJ2-7,TRBD1,TRBV28,CASKTGGEEYEQYF,TGTGCCAGCAAGACAGGGGGCGAGGAGTACGAGCAGTACTTC
-,TRBJ1-2,-,TRBV28,CASTIRGGQLGYGYTF,TGTGCCAGCACCATCAGAGGGGGTCAGCTGGGCTATGGCTACACCTTC
-,TRBJ2-1,-,TRBV4-1,CASSRSRGSSYNEQFF,TGCGCCAGCAGCAGGAGTCGAGGTTCGAGCTACAATGAGCAGTTCTTC
-,TRBJ2-7,-,TRBV5-1,CASSLEKGGTAPREQYF,TGCGCCAGCAGCTTGGAGAAAGGCGGGACAGCCCCTAGGGAGCAGTACTTC
few,TRBJ1-1,TRBD1,TRBV19,CASREVGSGGTEAFF,TGTGCCAGTAGAGAAGTCGGATCAGGGGGCACTGAAGCTTTCTTT
once,TRBJ1-1,-,TRBV6-5,CASSYSSLNTEAFF,TGTGCCAGCAGTTACTCGTCTCTGAACACTGAAGCTTTCTTT
few,TRBJ2-3,-,TRBV4-1,CASSQVLSAGAQDTQYF,TGCGCCAGCAGCCAAGTGCTCTCGGCAGGGGCTCAAGATACGCAGTATTTT
once,TRBJ2-1,TRBD2,TRBV19,CASSRGRLAGGNEQFF,TGTGCCAGTAGTCGTGGACGACTAGCGGGAGGAAATGAGCAGTTCTTC
-,TRBJ2-7,-,TRBV7-9,CSSSPRGDSSYSYEQYF,TGTTCCAGCAGCCCGCGGGGGGACAGTTCCTACTCCTACGAGCAGTACTTC
-,TRBJ1-2,TRBD1,TRBV18,CASSPPGGTGEIYGYTF,TGTGCCAGCTCACCACCGGGGGGGACAGGAGAGATCTATGGCTACACCTTC
-,TRBJ2-1,-,TRBV2,CASSGGYYNEQFF,TGTGCCAGCAGTGGAGGGTATTACAATGAGCAGTTCTTC
-,TRBJ2-7,-,TRBV7-2,CASSLYYEQYF,TGTGCCAGCAGCTTGTACTACGAGCAGTACTTC
-,TRBJ2-7,-,TRBV5-1,CASSLVFVGPWDEQYF,TGCGCCAGCAGCTTGGTCTTCGTGGGGCCTTGGGACGAGCAGTACTTC
-,TRBJ2-2,TRBD1,TRBV28,CASSSPGQGAWGELFF,TGTGCCAGCAGTTCTCCGGGACAGGGGGCATGGGGGGAGCTGTTTTTT
-,TRBJ1-2,-,TRBV28,CASRLTSDSLLTF,TGTGCCAGCAGGCTAACGTCGGACAGCTTATTGACCTTC
few,TRBJ2-3,-,TRBV5-3,CASSLSGVMTDTQYF,TGTGCCAGCAGCTTGTCGGGAGTAATGACAGATACGCAGTATTTT
-,TRBJ1-1,-,TRBV19,CASKNMNTEAFF,TGTGCCAGTAAAAATATGAACACTGAAGCTTTCTTT
-,TRBJ1-1,-,TRBV5-1,CASSFEGRTEAFF,TGCGCCAGCAGCTTCGAGGGTCGGACTGAAGCTTTCTTT
-,TRBJ2-1,-,TRBV4-1,CASSQLDMISYNEQFF,TGCGCCAGCAGCCAACTTGACATGATCTCCTACAATGAGCAGTTCTTC
once,TRBJ2-6,TRBD1,TRBV19,CATIGQGKGANVLTF,TGTGCCACTATTGGACAGGGGAAAGGGGCCAACGTCCTGACTTTC
-,TRBJ2-5,TRBD2,TRBV7-6,CASTPGLAGPVQTQYF,TGTGCCAGCACCCCGGGACTAGCGGGACCGGTGCAGACCCAGTACTTC
-,TRBJ1-1,-,TRBV25-1,CASSEPGGEAFF,TGTGCCAGCAGTGAACCAGGAGGTGAAGCTTTCTTT
-,TRBJ2-7,-,TRBV28,CASSLGQLSLASYEQYF,TGTGCCAGCAGTTTGGGGCAATTGAGTCTCGCCTCCTACGAGCAGTACTTC
-,TRBJ2-1,TRBD2,TRBV6-1,CASSEAPGLAGDEQFF,TGTGCCAGCAGTGAAGCGCCGGGACTAGCGGGAGATGAGCAGTTCTTC
-,TRBJ2-1,-,TRBV2,CASSDGSSYNEQFF,TGTGCCAGCAGTGATGGGAGCTCCTACAATGAGCAGTTCTTC
few,TRBJ2-1,-,TRBV6-6,CASSYGSIDEQFF,TGTGCCAGCAGTTACGGCTCAATTGATGAGCAGTTCTTC
-,TRBJ2-1,-,TRBV10-1,CASGRLYNEQFF,TGCGCCAGCGGACGACTATACAATGAGCAGTTCTTC
-,TRBJ1-4,TRBD1,TRBV4-1,CASSPTGKYEKLFF,TGCGCCAGCAGTCCGACAGGGAAGTATGAAAAACTGTTTTTT
-,TRBJ2-7,TRBD2,TRBV19,CASSITGGTNEQYF,TGTGCCAGTAGTATTACGGGAGGGACGAACGAGCAGTACTTC
-,TRBJ2-7,-,TRBV6-1,CATTRVAGAHEQYF,TGTGCCACCACGAGGGTCGCGGGGGCCCACGAGCAGTACTTC
once,TRBJ2-1,TRBD1,TRBV28,CASRTYRDRSHHEQFF,TGTGCCAGCAGGACTTACCGGGACAGGAGTCACCATGAGCAGTTCTTC
-,TRBJ2-3,-,TRBV27,CATLDFYTDTQYF,TGTGCCACCTTGGACTTTTACACAGATACGCAGTATTTT
-,TRBJ2-7,-,TRBV13,CASSLVSSGHYEQYF,TGTGCCAGCAGCTTAGTGTCTAGTGGACACTACGAGCAGTACTTC
-,TRBJ2-3,-,TRBV6-5,CASSYGGGPTDAQYF,TGTGCCAGCAGTTACGGTGGGGGCCCCACAGATGCGCAGTATTTT
few,TRBJ2-7,-,TRBV5-5,CASSLFGQSYEQYF,TGTGCCAGCAGCTTGTTCGGACAGTCCTACGAGCAGTACTTC
few,TRBJ1-2,-,TRBV9,CASSTQGFWGYTF,TGTGCCAGCTCTACTCAGGGATTTTGGGGCTACACCTTC
-,TRBJ2-1,TRBD2,TRBV10-2,CASSEGLAGNNEQFF,TGCGCCAGCAGTGAAGGGCTAGCGGGGAACAATGAGCAGTTCTTC
once,TRBJ2-3,-,TRBV6-4,CASSYSSTDTQYF,TGTGCCAGCAGTTATTCTAGCACAGATACGCAGTATTTT